A single TCR beta chain is shown here with its context. Its antigen is currently unknown. One entry per CDR3 protein results from TCRdb running MiXCR on the RT-PCR reads. The sample carries under 1,500 distinct CDR3 sequences, roughly 90% recorded once. This CDR3 contains 15 residues. The V segment lost 4 bases and the J segment 1 base; nucleotides outside the gene matches: 7. The V gene's germline CDR1 is SGHRS and CDR2 YFSETQ. This sample is part of a study of yellow fever vaccine responses in identical twins. Study results and caveats: Reportedly, twins' vaccine T cell responses looked partly convergent and partly personalized.

Sequences were derived from T cells from blood (PBMCs), unsorted or a sorted subset (not recorded which), sampled before or after yellow fever vaccination (not recorded which). V is TRBV5-1 and J is TRBJ2-7; 8 positions match TRBD1. This clonotype was sampled from a woman in her late teens or twenties who received the yellow fever vaccine. The CDR3 protein is CASSLGQGGSYEQYF. CDR3 DNA: TGCGCCAGCAGCCTAGGACAGGGTGGATCCTACGAGCAGTACTTC.